This entry lists 2 T cell receptor beta chains sequenced from one sample in a study of cytomegalovirus exposure and HLA in healthy donors. The PCR contained 60 Vbeta and 13 Jbeta primers. Clones were sequenced by immunoSEQ multiplex PCR, and TCRdb holds only the in-frame ones, with some missing. The sample has approximately 140,000 clones, just under 80% seen once. The sequenced sample was PBMCs. Every receptor here comes from a woman in her thirties or forties in good health and CMV-seronegative.

The rearrangement uses TRBV9 and TRBJ2-7, with 7 bases that match TRBD1. Looked up from germline, CDR1 is SGDLS and CDR2 is YYNGEE. There are 13 residues in the CDR3. V was clipped by 4 bases and J by 1 base; unmatched bases: 2. The CDR3 DNA reads TGTGCCAGCAGCCTGGGACAGTCCTACGAGCAGTACTTC. Protein sequence: CASSLGQSYEQYF.

For the CDR3, the DNA is TGTGCCAGTAGACCGGACAGGGGGCGAGACACCATATATTTT. Translation gives CASRPDRGRDTIYF. The chain has TRBV19 and TRBJ1-3, with TRBD1 matching over 11 bases. The CDR3 is 14 residues long. Trimming took 6 bases from V and 8 from J; bases not matched to a gene: 6. Germline CDR1 and CDR2: LNHDA and SQIVND (reference sequence).